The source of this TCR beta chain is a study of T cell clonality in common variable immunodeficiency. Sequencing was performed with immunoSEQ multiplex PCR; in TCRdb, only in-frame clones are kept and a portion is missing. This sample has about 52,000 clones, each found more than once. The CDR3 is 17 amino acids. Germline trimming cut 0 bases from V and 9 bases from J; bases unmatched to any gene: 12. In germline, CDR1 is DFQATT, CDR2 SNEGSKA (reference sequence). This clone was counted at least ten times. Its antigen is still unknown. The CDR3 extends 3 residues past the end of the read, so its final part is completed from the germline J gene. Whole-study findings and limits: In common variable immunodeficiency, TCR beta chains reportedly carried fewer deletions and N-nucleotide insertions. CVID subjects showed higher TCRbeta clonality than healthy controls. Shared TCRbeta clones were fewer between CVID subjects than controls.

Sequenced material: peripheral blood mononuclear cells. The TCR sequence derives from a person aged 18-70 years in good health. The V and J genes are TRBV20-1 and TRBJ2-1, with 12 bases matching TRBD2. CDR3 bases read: TGCAGTGCTAGAGATCCGGATCTAGCGGGAGGGCCGGGTGAG. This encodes CSARDPDLAGGPGE. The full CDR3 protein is CSARDPDLAGGPGEQFF.